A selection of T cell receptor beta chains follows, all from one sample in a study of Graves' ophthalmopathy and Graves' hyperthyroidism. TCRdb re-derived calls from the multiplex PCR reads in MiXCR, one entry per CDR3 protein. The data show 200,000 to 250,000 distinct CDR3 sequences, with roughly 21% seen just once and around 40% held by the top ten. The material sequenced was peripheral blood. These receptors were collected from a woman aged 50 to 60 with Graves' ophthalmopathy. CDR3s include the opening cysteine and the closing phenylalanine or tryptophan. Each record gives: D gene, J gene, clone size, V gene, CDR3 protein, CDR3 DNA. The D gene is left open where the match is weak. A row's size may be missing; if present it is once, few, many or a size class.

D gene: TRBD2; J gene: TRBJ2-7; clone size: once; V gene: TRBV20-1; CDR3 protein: CSARPTSGTFYEQHF; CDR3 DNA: TGCAGTGCTAGACCAACTAGCGGGACCTTCTACGAGCAGCACTTC
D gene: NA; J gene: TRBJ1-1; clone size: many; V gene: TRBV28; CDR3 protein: CASSLSGPEAFF; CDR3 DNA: TGTGCCAGCAGTTTAAGTGGCCCTGAAGCTTTCTTT
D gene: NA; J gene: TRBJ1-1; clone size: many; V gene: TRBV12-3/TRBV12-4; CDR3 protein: CASRQIQGGEAFF; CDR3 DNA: TGTGCCAGCAGGCAAATACAGGGAGGTGAAGCTTTCTTT
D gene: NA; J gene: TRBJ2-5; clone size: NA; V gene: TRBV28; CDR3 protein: CASRPTGGRETQYF; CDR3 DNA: TGTGCCAGCAGGCCCACCGGGGGGCGCGAGACACAGTACTTC
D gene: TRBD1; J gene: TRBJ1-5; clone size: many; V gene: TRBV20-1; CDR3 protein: CSGLVGGIGNQPQHF; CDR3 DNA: TGCAGTGGTCTCGTAGGGGGCATAGGCAATCAGCCCCAGCATTTT
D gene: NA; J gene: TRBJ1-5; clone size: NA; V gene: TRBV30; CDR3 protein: CAWGRGRWDQPQHF; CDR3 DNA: TGTGCCTGGGGTCGGGGGAGGTGGGATCAGCCCCAGCATTTT
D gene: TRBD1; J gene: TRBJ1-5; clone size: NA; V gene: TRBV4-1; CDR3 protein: CASSQGHRGGQPQHF; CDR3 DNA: TGCGCCAGCAGCCAAGGCCACAGGGGCGGTCAGCCCCAGCATTTT
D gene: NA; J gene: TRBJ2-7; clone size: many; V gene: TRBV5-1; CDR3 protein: CASSNQGFYEQYF; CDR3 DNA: TGCGCCAGCAGCAACCAGGGGTTCTACGAGCAGTACTTC
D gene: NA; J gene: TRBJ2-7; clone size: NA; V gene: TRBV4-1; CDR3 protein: CASSRSAGRGYEQYF; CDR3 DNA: TGCGCCAGCAGCCGAAGTGCGGGGCGCGGATACGAGCAGTACTTC
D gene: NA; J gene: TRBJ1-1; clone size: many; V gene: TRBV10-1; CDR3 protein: CASSEDGVGNTEAFF; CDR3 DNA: TGCGCCAGCAGTGAGGATGGGGTCGGGAACACTGAAGCTTTCTTT
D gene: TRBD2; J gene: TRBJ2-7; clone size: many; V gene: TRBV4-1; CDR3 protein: CASSRGLAASYEQYF; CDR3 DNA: TGCGCCAGCAGCCGCGGACTAGCGGCCTCATACGAGCAGTACTTC
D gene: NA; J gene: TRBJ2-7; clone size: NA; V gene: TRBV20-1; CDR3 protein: CSAPRLEREQYF; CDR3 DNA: TGCAGTGCTCCGCGACTAGAACGCGAGCAGTACTTC
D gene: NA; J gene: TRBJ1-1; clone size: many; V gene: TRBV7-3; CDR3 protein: CASSFQQNTEAFF; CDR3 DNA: TGTGCCAGCAGCTTCCAACAGAACACTGAAGCTTTCTTT
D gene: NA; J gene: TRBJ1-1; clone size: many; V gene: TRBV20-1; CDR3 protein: CSAPTDKNTEAFF; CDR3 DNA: TGCAGTGCCCCGACTGATAAGAACACTGAAGCTTTCTTT
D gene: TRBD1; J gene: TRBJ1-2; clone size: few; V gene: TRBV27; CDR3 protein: CASSGDRGDYGYTF; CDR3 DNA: TGTGCCAGCAGTGGGGACAGGGGAGACTATGGCTACACCTTC
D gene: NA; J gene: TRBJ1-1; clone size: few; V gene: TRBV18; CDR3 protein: CASSPPTAGGETEAFF; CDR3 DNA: TGTGCCAGCTCACCACCGACGGCGGGGGGGGAGACTGAAGCTTTCTTT
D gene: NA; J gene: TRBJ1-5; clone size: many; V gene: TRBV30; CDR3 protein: CAWSVGGTQPQHF; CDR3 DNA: TGTGCCTGGAGTGTAGGGGGAACGCAGCCCCAGCATTTT
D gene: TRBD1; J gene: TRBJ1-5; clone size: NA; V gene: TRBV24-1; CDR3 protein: CATSDPDRLDQPQHF; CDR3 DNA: TGTGCCACCAGTGACCCGGACAGGCTGGATCAGCCCCAGCATTTT
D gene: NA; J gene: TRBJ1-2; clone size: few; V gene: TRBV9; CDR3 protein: CASSPQAQNYGYTF; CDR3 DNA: TGTGCCAGCAGCCCACAGGCCCAGAACTATGGCTACACCTTC
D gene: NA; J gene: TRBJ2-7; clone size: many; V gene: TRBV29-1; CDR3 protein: CSVDAGANSYEQYF; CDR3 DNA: TGCAGCGTTGATGCAGGCGCAAACTCCTACGAGCAGTACTTC
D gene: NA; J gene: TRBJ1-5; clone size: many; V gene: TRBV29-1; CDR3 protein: CSVTTGMSNQPQHF; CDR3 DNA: TGCAGCGTAACTACAGGGATGAGCAATCAGCCCCAGCATTTT
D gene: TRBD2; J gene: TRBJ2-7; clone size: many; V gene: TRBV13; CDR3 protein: CASSLVVAGGYEQYF; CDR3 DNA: TGTGCCAGCAGCTTAGTCGTAGCGGGAGGCTACGAGCAGTACTTC